Sequencing of this TCR beta chain was carried out in a study of technical replicates of blood from a handful of donors. The method was immunoSEQ multiplex PCR; TCRdb's version includes in-frame clones alone and lacks a portion of them. The top ten hold approximately 0.2% of the sample, which has 65,000 to 80,000 clones, 98% seen once. The CDR3 consists of 12 residues. V lost 2 bases and J lost 7, with 9 bases in between. Looked up from germline, CDR1 is KGHSH and CDR2 is LQKENI. This clone appeared a single time. The receptor's source is a human donor in good health. This chain connects TRBV18 to TRBJ2-7; weak D call: TRBD2 (5 bases). Sequencing was performed on T cells isolated from PBMCs. The CDR3, as DNA: TGTGCCAGCTCACCAGACGGACTTGAGCAGTACTTC. Translation gives CASSPDGLEQYF.